These T cell receptor beta chains were read from a single sample in a study of cytomegalovirus exposure and HLA in healthy donors. Profiling relied on immunoSEQ multiplex PCR, and the TCRdb table lists in-frame clones only, not all of them. The sample shows 150,000 to 200,000 clones, around nine tenths of them seen only once. The sequenced sample was PBMCs. The receptors shown here come from a woman aged 18-29 years in good health and CMV-seronegative. CDR3s include the opening cysteine and the closing phenylalanine or tryptophan. A D gene is named only where the DNA matches it firmly. Where a row states a size, it is once, few, many or the class of an expanded clone; other rows omit it.

v_call,d_call,j_call,clone_size,cdr3_aa,cdr3_nt
TRBV27,-,TRBJ2-1,once,CASSPLAQSYNEQFF,TGTGCCAGCAGTCCATTGGCCCAATCGTACAATGAGCAGTTCTTC
TRBV30,TRBD1,TRBJ2-5,-,CALRVDRGAETQYF,TGTGCCCTTAGGGTGGACAGGGGTGCGGAGACCCAGTACTTC
TRBV19,-,TRBJ1-5,-,CASSILAGSGTQHF,TGTGCCAGTAGTATTTTGGCAGGAAGTGGTACCCAGCATTTT
TRBV7-9,-,TRBJ2-6,-,CASSLGAGANVLTF,TGTGCCAGCAGCCTGGGGGCAGGGGCCAACGTCCTGACTTTC
TRBV5-1,-,TRBJ1-1,-,CASSFGGANTEAFF,TGCGCCAGCAGCTTCGGGGGGGCTAACACTGAAGCTTTCTTT
TRBV6-1,TRBD2,TRBJ2-7,few,CASKGTSGGTKQYF,TGTGCCAGCAAGGGTACTAGCGGGGGGACCAAGCAGTACTTC
TRBV7-9,-,TRBJ1-1,-,CASSQGSATEAFF,TGTGCCAGCAGTCAGGGTTCCGCCACTGAAGCTTTCTTT
TRBV5-6,TRBD2,TRBJ2-1,-,CASSSPPGLAGGHYNEQFF,TGTGCCAGCAGCAGTCCTCCGGGACTAGCGGGAGGTCACTACAATGAGCAGTTCTTC
TRBV29-1,-,TRBJ2-5,-,CSVEDPGGGETQYF,TGCAGCGTTGAAGATCCTGGGGGAGGCGAGACCCAGTACTTC
TRBV9,TRBD1,TRBJ1-1,-,CASSVARGQGARCTEAFF,TGTGCCAGCAGCGTAGCTAGGGGACAGGGGGCCAGGTGCACTGAAGCTTTCTTT
TRBV7-3,TRBD2,TRBJ2-1,-,CASSLGASGREYNEQFF,TGTGCCAGCAGCTTAGGGGCTAGCGGGAGGGAGTACAATGAGCAGTTCTTC
TRBV27,TRBD1,TRBJ2-7,-,CASSSWTGLYYEQYF,TGTGCCAGCAGTTCCTGGACAGGGCTATACTACGAGCAGTACTTC
TRBV2,-,TRBJ1-2,-,CASSLSQGSAVNYGYTF,TGTGCCAGCAGTCTAAGCCAGGGGTCTGCCGTTAACTATGGCTACACCTTC
TRBV10-2,-,TRBJ2-7,-,CASTLTGEQYF,TGCGCCAGCACCCTGACGGGAGAGCAGTACTTC
TRBV11-2,TRBD2,TRBJ2-1,-,CASSSMGAGRNEQFF,TGTGCCAGCAGCTCTATGGGAGCGGGAAGGAATGAGCAGTTCTTC
TRBV11-1,-,TRBJ1-2,-,CASSPDSNYGYTF,TGTGCCAGCAGCCCGGACAGTAACTATGGCTACACCTTC
TRBV27,-,TRBJ2-3,-,CASSLSGDPTDTQYF,TGTGCCAGCAGTTTAAGCGGAGACCCCACAGATACGCAGTATTTT
TRBV7-6,TRBD1,TRBJ2-7,-,CASSFQGAPSSYEQYF,TGTGCCAGCAGCTTTCAGGGGGCACCGAGCTCCTACGAGCAGTACTTC
TRBV11-3,-,TRBJ2-5,once,CASSLTGETQYF,TGTGCCAGCAGCTTAACAGGAGAGACCCAGTACTTC
TRBV4-1,TRBD1,TRBJ1-1,-,CASSPLPLQGARNTEAFF,TGCGCCAGCAGCCCCCTCCCTTTACAGGGGGCGCGGAACACTGAAGCTTTCTTT
TRBV25-1,TRBD2,TRBJ2-7,-,CASSGSGGTYEQYF,TGTGCCAGCAGTGGTAGCGGGGGAACCTACGAGCAGTACTTC
TRBV5-4,TRBD1,TRBJ2-2,-,CASAGQGADTGELFF,TGTGCCAGTGCGGGACAGGGGGCCGACACCGGGGAGCTGTTTTTT
TRBV28,TRBD1,TRBJ2-1,-,CASSFRGRGLGEQFF,TGTGCCAGCAGTTTTAGGGGAAGGGGGCTGGGTGAGCAGTTCTTC
TRBV6-1,-,TRBJ1-1,-,CASSEAGQLSHLRGEAFF,TGTGCCAGCAGTGAAGCAGGACAGCTATCCCACCTACGCGGTGAAGCTTTCTTT
TRBV9,-,TRBJ1-5,-,CASSVEGGTQHF,TGTGCCAGCAGCGTAGAGGGGGGGACCCAGCATTTT
TRBV18,TRBD1,TRBJ1-4,once,CASSPQGGEKLFF,TGTGCCAGCTCACCTCAGGGGGGTGAAAAACTGTTTTTT
TRBV6-5,-,TRBJ1-1,-,CASSLGLTSNTEAFF,TGTGCCAGCAGCCTGGGACTCACTTCCAACACTGAAGCTTTCTTT
TRBV6-1,-,TRBJ2-1,few,CASRGNGDHNEQFF,TGTGCCAGCAGGGGCAACGGGGATCACAATGAGCAGTTCTTC
TRBV5-1,-,TRBJ2-1,-,CASSPPWLASGEQFF,TGCGCCAGCAGCCCCCCGTGGCTGGCAAGTGGTGAGCAGTTCTTC
TRBV29-1,TRBD1,TRBJ2-1,-,CSVDTGGSSYNEQFF,TGCAGCGTGGATACAGGGGGCTCATCCTACAATGAGCAGTTCTTC
TRBV27,-,TRBJ1-1,-,CASSLSPRLQADTEAFF,TGTGCCAGCAGTTTATCCCCTCGATTACAGGCTGACACTGAAGCTTTCTTT
TRBV7-9,TRBD1,TRBJ1-6,-,CASSLGDRNSPLHF,TGTGCCAGCAGCCTAGGGGACAGGAATTCACCCCTCCACTTT
TRBV29-1,-,TRBJ1-2,-,CSVWGPNYGYTF,TGCAGCGTATGGGGCCCTAACTATGGCTACACCTTC
TRBV28,-,TRBJ1-1,-,CASSPPGDPEAFF,TGTGCCAGCAGTCCCCCAGGGGACCCAGAAGCTTTCTTT
TRBV9,-,TRBJ2-2,-,CASSLEAVPNTGELFF,TGTGCCAGCAGCCTGGAGGCGGTCCCGAACACCGGGGAGCTGTTTTTT
TRBV11-3,-,TRBJ1-4,once,CASSVGGPDEKLFF,TGTGCCAGCAGCGTCGGGGGTCCGGATGAAAAACTGTTTTTT
TRBV7-2,TRBD2,TRBJ2-1,-,CASSPRLAGNEQFF,TGTGCCAGCAGCCCCCGACTAGCGGGGAATGAGCAGTTCTTC
TRBV11-3,-,TRBJ2-1,-,CASSLYQGKSYNEQFF,TGTGCCAGCAGCTTATATCAGGGGAAATCCTACAATGAGCAGTTCTTC
TRBV6-5,TRBD1,TRBJ2-5,-,CASSYGGQTSVAQYF,TGTGCCAGCAGTTACGGGGGACAGACCTCCGTGGCCCAGTACTTC
TRBV25-1,-,TRBJ1-1,-,CASSSVENTEAFF,TGTGCCAGCAGTTCAGTCGAGAACACTGAAGCTTTCTTT
TRBV7-9,TRBD1,TRBJ1-1,-,CASSFQRGDWTGRGTEAFF,TGTGCCAGCAGCTTCCAGAGGGGGGACTGGACAGGGAGGGGGACTGAAGCTTTCTTT
TRBV10-1,TRBD1,TRBJ1-6,-,CASNRDSNSPLHF,TGCGCCAGCAACCGGGACAGTAATTCACCCCTCCACTTT
TRBV7-8,TRBD1,TRBJ2-1,once,CASSSGQGYEQFF,TGTGCCAGCAGCTCGGGACAGGGCTATGAGCAGTTCTTC
TRBV30,-,TRBJ2-1,once,CAWRPGAASNEQFF,TGTGCCTGGAGGCCGGGAGCAGCTTCAAATGAGCAGTTCTTC
TRBV9,-,TRBJ1-3,-,CASSDQVGGNTIYF,TGTGCCAGCAGCGATCAGGTTGGAGGAAACACCATATATTTT
TRBV4-1,-,TRBJ1-4,-,CASSRQGLYEKLFF,TGCGCCAGCAGCCGCCAGGGTCTGTACGAAAAACTGTTTTTT
TRBV5-1,-,TRBJ1-1,-,CASSLVDRTKAFF,TGCGCCAGCAGCTTGGTCGACAGAACCAAAGCTTTCTTT
TRBV5-8,TRBD1,TRBJ2-1,-,CASSYGTGKNEQFF,TGTGCCAGCAGCTATGGGACAGGGAAAAATGAGCAGTTCTTC
TRBV2,TRBD2,TRBJ2-7,-,CASSRAGASYEQYF,TGTGCCAGCAGTCGGGCGGGAGCCTCCTATGAGCAGTACTTC
TRBV7-9,TRBD1,TRBJ2-3,-,CASSFNRGSTDTQYF,TGTGCCAGCAGCTTTAACAGGGGAAGCACAGATACGCAGTATTTT
TRBV19,TRBD1,TRBJ1-2,once,CASSFSGTGGYGYTF,TGTGCCAGTAGTTTTTCCGGGACAGGGGGCTATGGCTACACCTTC
TRBV9,-,TRBJ2-1,-,CASSVGLAPKENEQFF,TGTGCCAGCAGCGTAGGTCTAGCACCCAAGGAGAATGAGCAGTTCTTC
TRBV29-1,TRBD2,TRBJ2-3,-,CSASAGTSDRYYTDTQYF,TGCAGCGCCTCCGCCGGGACTAGCGACAGATACTACACAGATACGCAGTATTTT
TRBV29-1,TRBD2,TRBJ2-3,-,CSVGTRLAGIGTQYF,TGCAGCGTTGGGACGCGCCTAGCGGGGATAGGTACGCAGTATTTT
TRBV5-1,TRBD1,TRBJ2-7,-,CASSFDRAYEQYF,TGCGCCAGCAGCTTCGACAGGGCCTACGAGCAGTACTTC
TRBV19,TRBD2,TRBJ2-3,-,CASLGGVTDTQYF,TGTGCCAGTCTTGGGGGGGTCACAGATACGCAGTATTTT
TRBV7-2,TRBD2,TRBJ2-7,-,CASSSGTSGSIYEQYF,TGTGCCAGCAGCTCGGGGACTAGCGGGAGTATCTACGAGCAGTACTTC
TRBV5-4,TRBD2,TRBJ2-1,-,CASSLRGTSRNEQFF,TGTGCCAGCAGTTTGCGGGGGACTAGTCGCAATGAGCAGTTCTTC
TRBV2,TRBD2,TRBJ2-5,-,CATGGLAAVRETQYF,TGTGCCACGGGGGGACTAGCGGCCGTACGGGAGACCCAGTACTTC
TRBV4-1,TRBD1,TRBJ1-1,-,CASSAQGARGDTEAFF,TGCGCCAGCAGCGCCCAGGGGGCTCGTGGGGACACTGAAGCTTTCTTT